The 23 T cell receptor beta chains reported below all come from one sample, sequenced in a study of cytomegalovirus exposure and HLA in healthy donors. The PCR was carried out with 60 Vbeta primers and 13 Jbeta primers. The data were produced by immunoSEQ multiplex PCR, yet TCRdb's version contains in-frame clones alone and is incomplete. The table includes around 120,000 clones, over 60% detected once. The specimen sequenced was PBMCs. These receptors were taken from a man younger than 40 in good health and CMV-seronegative.

In its sample, this clone was seen once. The rearrangement joins TRBV27 to TRBJ2-5, with D maybe TRBD2 (6 bases). The tail of the sequence fits TRBJ2-7 better, so the J call may be wrong. Germline V gives CDR1 MNHEY, CDR2 SMNVEV (reference sequence). The CDR3 length is 13 residues. The CDR3 loop reads CASSFGTGYEQYF. As DNA, the CDR3 is TGTGCCAGCAGTTTCGGGACTGGCTACGAGCAGTACTTC.

The chain is built from TRBV5-4 and TRBJ2-7; 8 bases fit TRBD2. Germline lookup yields CDR1 SGHNT and CDR2 YYREEE (reference sequence). The CDR3 is 17 amino acids. The J segment lost 4 bases and the V segment lost 0 bases, leaving 12 bases of the junction unmatched. The CDR3 nucleotides read TGTGCCAGCAGCTTGGGAGCGCGGAGCGGGAGTGTTTACGAGCAGTACTTC. Protein sequence: CASSLGARSGSVYEQYF.

The V gene is TRBV4-3, the J gene TRBJ2-7; no firm D call. The CDR3 totals 13 residues. Between the trimmed V and J ends, which lost 0 bases and 0 bases, there was a span of 3 bases. Germline V CDR1 and CDR2: LGHNA, YSLEER. The CDR3 spells CASSQESSYEQYF. For the CDR3, the DNA is TGCGCCAGCAGCCAAGAGAGCTCCTACGAGCAGTACTTC.

This chain uses TRBV6-4 with TRBJ2-5, with 7 bases lining up with TRBD2. This CDR3 region has 16 residues. Germline loops: CDR1 MRHNA, CDR2 SNTAGT. Unmatched junction bases numbered 11, after V lost 2 bases and J lost 5 bases. CDR3 in amino acids: CASSDLPSGGGETQYF. As DNA, the CDR3 is TGTGCCAGCAGTGACCTCCCTTCGGGAGGAGGGGAGACCCAGTACTTC.

The chain links TRBV14 to TRBJ2-7; tentatively, D is TRBD2 (5 bases). From germline, CDR1 is SGHDN and CDR2 FVKESK. Trimming took off 6 bases at V and 2 bases at J, with 14 bases between the two ends. The CDR3 loop spans 14 amino acids. CDR3 protein: CASSQSGNPYEQYF. In nucleotides, the CDR3 is TGTGCCAGCAGTCAATCGGGAAATCCCTACGAGCAGTACTTC. The full variable domain, rest sourced from reference TRBV14 and TRBJ2-7, is EAGVTQFPSHSVIEKGQTVTLRCDPISGHDNLYWYRRVMGKEIKFLLHFVKESKQDESGMPNNRFLAERTGGTYSTLKVQPAELEDSGVYFCASSQSGNPYEQYFGPGTRLTVT.

V gene TRBV11-3 combines with J gene TRBJ2-7; 9 bases match TRBD1. This CDR3 spans 17 amino acids. Trimming took 3 bases from V and 4 from J; bases not matched to a gene: 13. The germline V gene encodes CDR1 SGHNT and CDR2 YENEEA. CDR3 residues: CASSFSGTGTVLYEQYF. The CDR3 DNA reads as TGTGCCAGCAGCTTTTCCGGGACAGGGACGGTCTTATACGAGCAGTACTTC.

The chain links TRBV10-3 to TRBJ1-5; D gene ambiguous. The V end lost 3 bases, the J end lost 5 bases, and 5 bases lay between the germline ends. The CDR3 spans 12 residues. The germline V gene encodes CDR1 ENHRY and CDR2 SYGVKD. CDR3 region: CAISEGDQPQHF. CDR3 coding DNA: TGTGCCATCAGTGAAGGAGATCAGCCCCAGCATTTT.

The chain uses TRBV30 and TRBJ1-3, with TRBD1 matching 7 bases. After removal of 3 bases from V and 7 bases from J, the junction contained 12 bases not matched to a gene. Germline values: CDR1 GTSNPN, CDR2 SVGIG (reference sequence). The CDR3 is made up of 15 amino acids. CDR3 residues: CAWSRDSWLLNTIYF. The CDR3 DNA sequence: TGTGCCTGGAGCCGGGACAGCTGGCTTCTGAACACCATATATTTT.

This clone is a singleton in its sample. The CDR3 DNA follows: TGCGCCAGCAGCTTGGCCTGGGGCGAAGCAACTAATGAAAAACTGTTTTTT. Residues: CASSLAWGEATNEKLFF. The chain carries TRBV5-1 and TRBJ1-4; D might be TRBD1 (5 bases). Germline V gene lookup returns CDR1 SGHRS and CDR2 YFSETQ. The CDR3 extends over 17 amino acids. The V gene lost 0 bases and the J gene lost 0 bases, with 12 bases spanning the gap.

As regards this clone: The junction does not match germline at one end; this may be a read error. The CDR3 region is CASSFAFVPDYGHTF. The CDR3 DNA follows: TGTGCCAGCAGTTTCGCCTTCGTCCCTGACTATGGCCACACCTTC. The gene calls are TRBV27 and TRBJ1-2; D gene unclear. Per germline, CDR1 MNHEY and CDR2 SMNVEV (reference sequence). This CDR3 has 15 residues.

This clone was counted only a few times. Here the CDR3 DNA reads TGCAGCGCCCGGGACAGGGATCTCCCCCCGCATGGCTACACCTTC. It is translated as CSARDRDLPPHGYTF. The chain recombines TRBV29-1 with TRBJ1-2, with 9 bases fitting TRBD1. This CDR3 spans 15 amino acids. The trim removed 7 bases at V and 6 bases at J, leaving 15 bases unmatched. Germline V CDR1 and CDR2: SQVTM, ANQGSEA.

This clone showed up just once. The DNA for the CDR3 is TGCGCCAGCAGGCCTTCCAGCGGATTCCCCCATGAGCAGTTCTTC. Protein product: CASRPSSGFPHEQFF. J is TRBJ2-1 and V is TRBV4-1; perhaps TRBD2 as D (5 bases). CDR3 length: 15 residues. Germline CDR1 is MGHRA and CDR2 is YSYEKL. V lost 6 bases and J 8 bases, leaving 20 bases between the germline ends.

The chain combines TRBV5-1 with TRBJ1-1, with a weak D call TRBD1 (6 bases). There are 14 residues in the CDR3. CDR1 is SGHRS and CDR2 is YFSETQ in the germline V gene. With 1 base removed from V and 3 bases from J, the gap between germline ends came to 10 bases. CDR3 loop: CASSLRGGHTEAFF. For the CDR3, the DNA is TGCGCCAGCAGCTTGCGGGGGGGGCACACTGAAGCTTTCTTT. The full variable domain, completed using reference TRBV5-1 and TRBJ1-1, is KAGVTQTPRYLIKTRGQQVTLSCSPISGHRSVSWYQQTPGQGLQFLFEYFSETQRNKGNFPGRFSGRQFSNSRSEMNVSTLELGDSALYLCASSLRGGHTEAFFGQGTRLTVV.

This clone occurred a few times. V gene TRBV5-6 combines with J gene TRBJ2-5; TRBD1 matches 7 bases. The germline CDR1 and CDR2 sequences are SGHDT and YYEEEE. J lost 0 bases, V lost 4 bases, and 6 bases had no gene match. The CDR3 runs 15 residues. CDR3 nucleotide sequence: TGTGCCAGCAGCCAGGACAGGACCTACCAAGAGACCCAGTACTTC. The encoded protein is CASSQDRTYQETQYF.

This clone has more than one count but fewer than ten. This chain connects TRBV28 to TRBJ1-1, with D possibly TRBD1 on 5 matching bases. CDR3 length equals 16 residues. Trimming removed 5 bases from V and 2 bases from J, with 18 bases in between. CDR1 and CDR2 (germline): MDHEN, SYDVKM. The CDR3 reads CASSLLLGGINTEAFF. CDR3 coding DNA: TGTGCCAGCAGTCTCCTTTTGGGGGGAATTAACACTGAAGCTTTCTTT.

CDR3 sequence (DNA): TGCGCCAGCAGCTTGGCGGGAATTAGCAATCAGCCCCAGCATTTT. This sequence encodes CASSLAGISNQPQHF. This chain connects TRBV5-1 to TRBJ1-5; no definite D call. V shed 0 bases and J shed 0 bases, with 7 bases lying between them. The CDR3 length is 15 residues. From germline, CDR1 is SGHRS and CDR2 YFSETQ.

The rearrangement uses TRBV11-2 and TRBJ2-7; a weak D match, TRBD2 (6 bases). Germline V gives CDR1 SGHAT, CDR2 FQNNGV. The CDR3 extends over 13 amino acids. Trimming took 5 bases from V and 2 from J, leaving 10 bases between them. The CDR3 DNA sequence: TGTGCCAGCAGCCCCTCGGGAGCCTACGAGCAGTACTTC. This codes for CASSPSGAYEQYF. The variable domain in full, completed from reference TRBV11-2 and TRBJ2-7, reads EAGVAQSPRYKIIEKRQSVAFWCNPISGHATLYWYQQILGQGPKLLIQFQNNGVVDDSQLPKDRFSAERLKGVDSTLKIQPAKLEDSAVYLCASSPSGAYEQYFGPGTRLTVT.

The V call is TRBV30, the J call TRBJ1-2; D unclear. Trimming took off 8 bases at V and 4 bases at J, with 14 bases between the two ends. Germline lookup yields CDR1 GTSNPN and CDR2 SVGIG (reference sequence). CDR3 length: 12 amino acids. As DNA, the CDR3 is TGTGCCGAGATCTCTCCTAGCTATGGCTACACCTTC. It yields the protein CAEISPSYGYTF.

The genes are TRBV7-2 and TRBJ2-5; possible D gene TRBD1, 6 bases. V was shortened by 2 bases and J by 5 bases, with 15 bases between the two germline ends. CDR1 and CDR2 (germline): SGHTA, FQGNSA. The CDR3 is made up of 15 amino acids. The CDR3 reads CASSLNGGAGETQYF. CDR3 DNA: TGTGCCAGCAGCTTAAATGGGGGCGCCGGGGAGACCCAGTACTTC. The whole variable domain, filled in from reference TRBV7-2 and TRBJ2-5, reads GAGVSQSPSNKVTEKGKDVELRCDPISGHTALYWYRQSLGQGLEFLIYFQGNSAPDKSGLPSDRFSAERTGGSVSTLTIQRTQQEDSAVYLCASSLNGGAGETQYFGPGTRLLVL.

Here the CDR3 reads CASSLEGGASREKETQYF. The CDR3 DNA follows: TGTGCCAGCAGCTTAGAAGGGGGGGCGTCCCGGGAAAAAGAGACCCAGTACTTC. V gene TRBV7-7 combines with J gene TRBJ2-5; D perhaps matches TRBD2 (7 bases). In germline, CDR1 is SSHAT, CDR2 FNYEAQ (reference sequence). This CDR3 has 18 amino acids. V dropped 1 base and J dropped 3 bases, with 21 bases sitting between them.

V usage is TRBV5-1 and J usage is TRBJ2-7; 7 nucleotides match TRBD2. This CDR3 contains 13 residues. Germline CDR1 SGHRS, CDR2 YFSETQ. The J segment lost 6 bases and the V segment lost 6 bases, leaving 9 bases of the junction unmatched. The CDR3 DNA follows: TGCGCCAGCAAGGAGGGAGGGAAGTCCGAGCAGTACTTC. This codes for CASKEGGKSEQYF.

The chain joins TRBV25-1 to TRBJ1-5; D is perhaps TRBD1 (6 bases). The germline V gene encodes CDR1 MGHDK and CDR2 SYGVNS. CDR3 size: 15 residues. The germline V and J ends were trimmed by 4 bases and 2 bases, with 12 bases remaining between them. The CDR3 coding sequence is TGTGCCAGCAGTGGGACAGTTCCGGGCAATCAGCCCCAGCATTTT. It is translated as CASSGTVPGNQPQHF.

The chain is built from TRBV6-1 and TRBJ2-7, with D possibly matching TRBD1 (6 bases). Between the trimmed V and J ends, which lost 8 bases and 2 bases, there was a span of 13 bases. The CDR3 is 13 amino acids. Looked up from germline, CDR1 is MNHNS and CDR2 is SASEGT. The chain's CDR3 is CASGRTGTYEQYF. CDR3 DNA sequence: TGTGCCAGCGGACGAACAGGGACCTACGAGCAGTACTTC.